This T cell receptor beta chain is drawn from a study of cytomegalovirus exposure and HLA in healthy donors (dated 2017 in TCRdb). Background on the whole study: A later analysis indicated that the 120 validation repertoires were generated on the platform also employed for the roughly 650 repertoires of the first cohort. To predict cytomegalovirus infection status, the study brought together high-throughput TCR immunosequencing, statistical association of individual TCRs with disease status, and machine learning. Besides the first cohort of more than 650 subjects, a separate validation cohort made up of over 95 different subjects was used. The study aimed to test whether signatures of past pathogen exposure could be identified by cataloging public T cell receptors. General conclusions and limits of the study: Cytomegalovirus status was reported to be diagnosed by the classifier with high specificity and sensitivity in both the original and validation cohorts. According to the authors, the approach could potentially be generalized to other disease states and immunological phenotypes. Most TCR sequences were seen in very few donors, while some public TCRs were found in many individuals. A later analysis found that TCRs clustered in the first cohort also tended to co-occur in the 120 validation repertoires, with 90% to 95% of cluster scores above 0. The validation cohort had no HLA typing available for a later analysis, so co-occurrence within that cohort was assessed over all 130 or so repertoires. In vitro tests confirmed that a few of the cytomegalovirus-associated TCR beta chains recognize cytomegalovirus antigens. The study listed 150 to 200 TCR beta chains as associated with cytomegalovirus.

Libraries were built with the immunoSEQ multiplex PCR assay. The study's processing was this. A statistical classification framework was built to diagnose cytomegalovirus status from the catalog of TCR beta chain sequences. TCRdb retrieved this table from immuneACCESS and kept in-frame rearrangements only. Not all clones are present; in checked studies, unresolved V genes account for under half, and no reason is known for the remainder. D and trimming were read from the DNA, whereas the V and J calls and clone size are those reported in that table. This sample comprises 160,000 or so clones, about 82% of them detected only once. The ten largest clones represent over 2% of the sample. Based on the germline V gene, the CDR1 and CDR2 sequences are SGHDT and YYEEEE. The junction shows trimming of 4 bases on V and 3 bases on J, plus 20 bases between the germline ends. From cysteine to phenylalanine, the CDR3 is 16 amino acids long. Of all the DNA, just the CDR3 is kept, 48 bases in frame from base 1.

In regard to this clone: Its recognized antigen is unknown. Qualities for individual bases were not recorded, and no much larger clone is one base off.

The donors were included in the validation cohort of over a hundred subjects, a group kept apart from the roughly 670-subject first cohort. Rearrangement joined TRBV5-6 to TRBJ2-7; the D gene is perhaps TRBD1, from 5 matching bases. This clonotype originated in a man between 25 and 39 years old in good health and CMV-seropositive. The sample consisted of PBMCs. The CDR3 sequence is CASSSSSLDRHYEQYF. The DNA is as follows: TGTGCCAGCAGCAGCTCGTCTCTCGACAGACACTACGAGCAGTACTTC.